Below are 21 T cell receptor beta chains sequenced from a single sample in a study of T cells in Graves' hyperthyroidism and ophthalmopathy. Regions amplified from RNA transcripts were the TCR beta CDR3 regions. First-round RT-PCR targeting the TCR CDR3 was performed with the HTBI primer set. TCRdb ran MiXCR on the multiplex PCR reads and lists one entry per CDR3 protein. This sample yields around 350,000 distinct CDR3 sequences, of which about a fifth are seen a single time; approximately 4% belongs to the top ten. Sequenced: blood. These TCRs come from a woman younger than 35 with Graves' hyperthyroidism.

This clonotype has only one observation. The chain uses TRBV6-5 and TRBJ2-5; TRBD2 agrees at 8 bases. Per germline, CDR1 MNHEY and CDR2 SVGAGI. V lost 3 bases and J lost 2; bases outside the gene matches: 5. This CDR3 comprises 15 residues. Here the CDR3 DNA reads TGTGCCAGCAGTTATCATGGGACTAGGCAAGAGACCCAGTACTTC. Translated: CASSYHGTRQETQYF.

The genes are TRBV10-2 and TRBJ1-1; tentative D call: TRBD1 (5 bases). This CDR3 has 15 residues. Germline lookup yields CDR1 WSHSY and CDR2 SAAADI. Deletions cut 0 bases from V and 5 bases from J, with 13 bases between. This CDR3 is CASSESRGGRTEAFF. The DNA of the CDR3 is TGCGCCAGCAGTGAGTCAAGGGGTGGGCGAACTGAAGCTTTCTTT.

This chain uses TRBV10-3 with TRBJ2-7; possibly TRBD2 for D (5 bases). Looked up from germline, CDR1 is ENHRY and CDR2 is SYGVKD. V was shortened by 6 bases and J by 4 bases, with 10 bases between the two germline ends. The CDR3 runs 12 residues. The CDR3 DNA follows: TGTGCCATCAGGAAGGAGGATTACGAGCAGTACTTC. The encoded protein is CAIRKEDYEQYF.

Ten or more counts support this clonotype. The chain has TRBV12-3 or TRBV12-4 and TRBJ1-5, with D perhaps matching TRBD1 (5 bases). The CDR3 has 14 amino acids. Deletions cut 7 bases from V and 0 bases from J, with 10 bases between. Written as DNA, the CDR3 is TGTGCCAGCAAAGGGGACCATAGCAATCAGCCCCAGCATTTT. Translation gives CASKGDHSNQPQHF.

This clonotype was seen ten or more times. The V call is TRBV20-1, the J call TRBJ1-5; possible D gene TRBD1, 5 bases. Per the germline V gene, CDR1 is DFQATT and CDR2 is SNEGSKA (reference sequence). V was shortened by 7 bases and J by 4 bases, with 11 bases between the two germline ends. There are 12 residues in the CDR3. The chain's CDR3 is CSGNRQNQPQHF. CDR3 bases: TGCAGTGGTAACAGGCAAAATCAGCCCCAGCATTTT.

This clonotype appeared many times. An end of the junction does not agree with germline; a read error may underlie this. The chain couples TRBV29-1 to TRBJ2-7, with D tentatively TRBD2 (6 bases). CDR1 and CDR2 (germline): SQVTM, ANQGSEA. The CDR3 totals 12 residues. CDR3 amino acids: CSAEGRPYEQYF. CDR3 nucleotide sequence: TGCAGCGCTGAAGGGAGGCCCTACGAGCAGTACTTC.

Details on this clonotype: A much bigger clone sits one base away, suggesting this may be a read error. The CDR3 carries no conserved terminal phenylalanine or tryptophan, so it likely arises from a read error. V usage is TRBV5-1 and J usage is TRBJ2-7, with TRBD2 matching 7 bases. The CDR3 runs to 14 residues. The germline V gene encodes CDR1 SGHRS and CDR2 YFSETQ. Trimming took 5 bases from V and 3 from J; bases not matched to a gene: 8. CDR3 sequence (DNA): TGCGCCAGCAGACCTGCGGGGGAAAGCTACGAGCAGTACTAC. It specifies CASRPAGESYEQYY.

The genes are TRBV28 and TRBJ1-1; TRBD1 matches 9 bases. V lost 5 bases, J lost 6 bases, and 13 bases stayed unmatched. Germline V CDR1 and CDR2: MDHEN, SYDVKM. The CDR3 is made up of 16 amino acids. In DNA form, the CDR3 reads TGTGCCAGCAGTACCACAGGGGGCGGTCAACAGTCTGAAGCTTTCTTT. Translation gives CASSTTGGGQQSEAFF.

This clonotype came up many times. The rearrangement joins TRBV6-1 to TRBJ2-7; TRBD1 agrees at 7 bases. CDR3 length equals 13 residues. Germline trimming cut 7 bases from V and 3 bases from J; bases unmatched to any gene: 6. The germline CDR1 and CDR2 sequences are MNHNS and SASEGT. This CDR3 reads CASTPQGDYEQYF. The CDR3 bases are TGTGCCAGCACCCCGCAGGGGGACTACGAGCAGTACTTC.

The genes are TRBV6-5 and TRBJ1-1; D uncertain. CDR3 size: 17 residues. Looked up from germline, CDR1 is MNHEY and CDR2 is SVGAGI. V lost 0 bases and J lost 3, with 17 bases in between. CDR3 sequence (DNA): TGTGCCAGCAGTTACTCGAGAGGAGTTCTGGGGTACACTGAAGCTTTCTTT. Translated: CASSYSRGVLGYTEAFF.

This clonotype occurred many times. J is TRBJ2-7 and V is TRBV5-1; D not resolved. There are 15 residues in the CDR3. Trimming shortened V by 0 bases and J by 5 bases, and 15 bases separated the two germline ends. CDR1 and CDR2 from the germline V gene are SGHRS and YFSETQ. This CDR3 reads CASSLESVDVDEQYF. DNA of the CDR3: TGCGCCAGCAGCTTGGAAAGTGTAGATGTAGACGAGCAGTACTTC.

This clonotype is a singleton in its sample. The V gene is TRBV27, the J gene TRBJ1-5; D remains unclear. This CDR3 comprises 15 residues. Per germline, CDR1 MNHEY and CDR2 SMNVEV (reference sequence). Trimming pared 0 bases from V and 6 bases from J, leaving 12 bases between. CDR3 coding DNA: TGTGCCAGCAGTTTATCTGGGCCAAATAGTCAGCCCCAGCATTTT. Translating it yields CASSLSGPNSQPQHF.

This clonotype was seen repeatedly, ten times or more. The J gene is TRBJ1-1, the V gene TRBV15; D not resolved. The length of the CDR3 is 14 residues. Per germline, CDR1 LNHNV and CDR2 YYDKDF (reference sequence). V was clipped by 8 bases and J by 4 bases, with 17 bases between them. This CDR3 reads CATGIAVQGTEAFF. The CDR3 DNA is TGTGCCACCGGAATAGCAGTGCAAGGCACTGAAGCTTTCTTT. Complete variable domain (other parts from reference TRBV15 and TRBJ1-1): DAMVIQNPRYQVTQFGKPVTLSCSQTLNHNVMYWYQQKSSQAPKLLFHYYDKDFNNEADTPDNFQSRRPNTSFCFLDIRSPGLGDTAMYLCATGIAVQGTEAFFGQGTRLTVV.

The chain has TRBV28 and TRBJ2-7; TRBD1 is a possible D gene (6 bases). The germline CDR1 and CDR2 sequences are MDHEN and SYDVKM. The CDR3 has 15 residues. The V end lost 0 bases, the J end lost 3 bases, and 12 bases lay between the germline ends. CDR3 protein: CASSLWADRHYEQYF. For the CDR3, the DNA is TGTGCCAGCAGTTTATGGGCGGACAGACACTACGAGCAGTACTTC.

Details on this clonotype: Given a much more abundant clone one base away, this may be a read error. V gene TRBV11-2 combines with J gene TRBJ2-7; D not resolved. Germline V lookup: CDR1 SGHAT, CDR2 FQNNGV. Trimming stripped 5 bases from V and 2 bases from J, with 13 bases between. The CDR3 runs 14 residues. CDR3 in DNA: TGTGCCAGCAGCCTACAGAGGTCCGCCTACGAGCAGTACTTC. This encodes CASSLQRSAYEQYF.

This clonotype was found many times. The V and J genes are TRBV12-3 or TRBV12-4 and TRBJ1-2, with 10 positions matching TRBD1. The length of the CDR3 is 14 residues. V lost 5 bases to trimming and J lost 6 bases; unmatched junction nucleotides: 6. The chain's CDR3 is CASSDRDRGHGYTF. For the CDR3, the DNA is TGTGCCAGCAGTGACCGGGACAGGGGACATGGCTACACCTTC.

The chain recombines TRBV6-5 with TRBJ1-2; 10 bases are shared with TRBD1. CDR3 length equals 15 residues. V shed 2 bases, J shed 4 bases, and the junction held 4 bases outside the gene matches. CDR1 MNHEY and CDR2 SVGAGI come from the germline V gene. The CDR3 DNA reads as TGTGCCAGCAGTTACCGGGGACAGGGGACCTATGGCTACACCTTC. This gives the protein CASSYRGQGTYGYTF.

This clonotype was picked up many times. The chain employs TRBV7-9 and TRBJ2-7, with 8 bases matching TRBD2. V lost 4 bases, J lost 3 bases, and 5 bases stayed unmatched. Per the germline V gene, CDR1 is SEHNR and CDR2 is FQNEAQ (reference sequence). The CDR3 runs 14 residues. CDR3 coding DNA: TGTGCCAGCAGCTCGCGGGGGGCCCACTACGAGCAGTACTTC. Translation: CASSSRGAHYEQYF. The full variable domain, completed using reference TRBV7-9 and TRBJ2-7, is DTGVSQNPRHKITKRGQNVTFRCDPISEHNRLYWYRQTLGQGPEFLTYFQNEAQLEKSRLLSDRFSAERPKGSFSTLEIQRTEQGDSAMYLCASSSRGAHYEQYFGPGTRLTVT.

A word on this clonotype: Possible read error: a much larger clone is one base away. This rearrangement joins TRBV6-1 to TRBJ1-1; D ambiguous. Germline CDR1 reads MNHNS; CDR2 reads SASEGT. This CDR3 region has 13 residues. CDR3 in amino acids: CASSVVGNSEAFF. CDR3 DNA sequence: TGTGCCAGCAGTGTAGTAGGGAACTCTGAAGCTTTCTTT.

J is TRBJ2-2 and V is TRBV12-3 or TRBV12-4, with D possibly matching TRBD2 (6 bases). This CDR3 region has 15 residues. V was trimmed by 4 bases and J by 1 base, leaving 10 bases between them. The CDR3 loop is CASSSAGQNTGELFF. The CDR3 bases are TGTGCCAGCAGTTCGGCGGGGCAGAACACCGGGGAGCTGTTTTTT.

This clonotype has a count of ten or more. The rearrangement joins TRBV6-1 to TRBJ1-2, with D uncertain. The V end lost 3 bases, the J end lost 4 bases, and 9 bases lay between the germline ends. Germline V gene lookup returns CDR1 MNHNS and CDR2 SASEGT. The CDR3 loop spans 13 amino acids. The CDR3 reads CASSDPGGYGYTF. The CDR3, as DNA: TGTGCCAGCAGTGATCCGGGCGGCTATGGCTACACCTTC.